The table lists the clone carrying this TCR beta chain with a count of one. Its antigen is undetermined. Since a much larger clone is just one base distant, this may be a read error. The CDR3 is 15 amino acids. The V gene's germline CDR1 is SGHAT and CDR2 FQNNGV. The data were taken from a study of early T cells in non-severe SARS-CoV-2 infection. Study as a whole: Bulk RNA from unsorted whole blood was sequenced; chains were unpaired. Study-wide findings and caveats: Anti-spike CD8 specificities were favored by VDJdb matching, whose results missed private and CD4 specificities.

Each single cDNA molecule received a unique molecular identifier. MiXCR, applied by TCRdb to the 5' RACE reads, yields one record per CDR3 protein. The data show about 100,000 distinct CDR3 sequences, roughly an eighth seen once. Sample: whole blood. The V call is TRBV11-2, the J call TRBJ1-2, with D unclear. This sequence was found in an adult who was a healthcare worker with PCR-confirmed SARS-CoV-2 infection or an uninfected control (not recorded which). The CDR3 sequence: CVSSLAGNRGSGYTF. DNA of the CDR3: TGTGTCAGCAGCTTAGCCGGGAACCGGGGATCTGGCTACACCTTC.